This T cell receptor beta chain was observed in a study of blood T cells in healthy people across ages. This CDR3 is built from 15 residues. CDR1 is LNHDA, CDR2 SQIVND, per germline (reference sequence). Trimming took 4 bases from V and 4 from J; bases not matched to a gene: 4. Together with a sample-barcoded 5' primer, a J-beta primer mix was included in a second PCR lasting roughly 6 to 12 cycles. TCRdb used MiXCR to reprocess the 5' RACE reads, holding one entry per CDR3 protein. The sample lists hundreds of thousands of distinct CDR3 sequences; under 25% were seen once. The donors, aged roughly 6 to 95, were healthy Caucasians from Russia. For every donor, a draw yielded approximately 9.9 milliliters of peripheral blood.

The chain recombines TRBV19 with TRBJ1-5, with TRBD1 matching 10 bases. Sequencing used blood. The TCR was taken from a man between 70 and 80 years old in good health. The CDR3 is CASSTTGGRNQPQHF. Here the CDR3 DNA reads TGTGCCAGTAGTACGACAGGGGGCCGAAATCAGCCCCAGCATTTT.